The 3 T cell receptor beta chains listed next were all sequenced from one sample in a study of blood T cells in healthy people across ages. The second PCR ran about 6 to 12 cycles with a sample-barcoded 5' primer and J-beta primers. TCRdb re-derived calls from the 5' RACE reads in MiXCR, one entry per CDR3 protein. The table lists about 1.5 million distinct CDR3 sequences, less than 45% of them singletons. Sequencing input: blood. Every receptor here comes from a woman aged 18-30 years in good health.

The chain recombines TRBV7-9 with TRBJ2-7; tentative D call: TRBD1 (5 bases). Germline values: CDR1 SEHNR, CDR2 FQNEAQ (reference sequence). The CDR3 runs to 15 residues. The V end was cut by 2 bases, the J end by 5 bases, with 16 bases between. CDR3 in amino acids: CASSLRSGSYHEQYF. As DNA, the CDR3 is TGTGCCAGCAGCTTAAGGTCAGGGTCCTACCACGAGCAGTACTTC.

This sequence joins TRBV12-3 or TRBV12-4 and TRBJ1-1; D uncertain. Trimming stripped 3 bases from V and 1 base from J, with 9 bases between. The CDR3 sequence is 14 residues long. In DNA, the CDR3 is TGTGCCAGCAGTTTTTTCGGCGGGAACACTGAAGCTTTCTTT. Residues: CASSFFGGNTEAFF.

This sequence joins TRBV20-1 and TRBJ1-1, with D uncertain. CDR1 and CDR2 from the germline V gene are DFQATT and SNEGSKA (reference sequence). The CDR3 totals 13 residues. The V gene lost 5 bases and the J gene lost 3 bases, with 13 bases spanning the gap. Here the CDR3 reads CSADDTGDTEAFF. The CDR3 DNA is TGCAGTGCTGACGACACTGGTGACACTGAAGCTTTCTTT.